The 25 T cell receptor beta chains in this list originate from one sample, sequenced in a study of metastatic and nonmetastatic thyroid tumors. TCRdb reanalyzed the PCR reads with MiXCR. The repertoire holds more than 85,000 clones, with 8% to 9.5% as singletons. Thyroid surgery was performed in patients who had received no treatment beforehand. Sequencing was done on a sample of blood. Source of these receptors: a female donor with papillary thyroid cancer or a benign thyroid nodule (not recorded which). Some clones in this sample may be carry-over from other donors' samples.

This clone was counted at least ten times. V is TRBV6-1 and J is TRBJ2-2, with 8 positions matching TRBD1. The V segment lost 7 bases and the J segment 7 bases; nucleotides outside the gene matches: 11. Per the germline V gene, CDR1 is MNHNS and CDR2 is SASEGT. The CDR3 runs 15 residues. The CDR3 sequence is CASNLQTGAIGELFF. CDR3 nucleotides: TGTGCCAGCAACTTACAGACAGGGGCGATCGGGGAGCTGTTTTTT.

This clone has just a few counts. The chain uses TRBV10-3 and TRBJ2-7, with unresolved D. Trimming removed 4 bases from V and 2 bases from J, with 12 bases in between. This CDR3 is built from 14 residues. The V gene's germline CDR1 is ENHRY and CDR2 SYGVKD. CDR3 region: CAISGLDPAYEQYF. The CDR3 bases are TGTGCCATCAGTGGACTGGATCCCGCCTACGAGCAGTACTTC.

This clone was detected only a few times. The CDR3 loop reads CASSPNWQAQETQYF. As DNA, the CDR3 is TGTGCCAGTAGCCCCAATTGGCAGGCCCAAGAGACCCAGTACTTC. The genes are TRBV19 and TRBJ2-5; unclear D gene. Trimming cost V 6 bases and J 1 base, with 15 bases left between them. The CDR3 length is 15 residues. Germline V gene lookup returns CDR1 LNHDA and CDR2 SQIVND (reference sequence).

Ten or more counts support this clone. The chain combines TRBV7-8 with TRBJ2-1; D is ambiguous. The CDR3 runs to 15 residues. CDR1 is SGHVS and CDR2 is FQNEAQ in the germline V gene. V was pared by 0 bases and J by 0 bases, with 6 bases between. CDR3 in amino acids: CASSLAPSSYNEQFF. In DNA form, the CDR3 reads TGTGCCAGCAGCTTAGCCCCGAGCTCCTACAATGAGCAGTTCTTC.

The table lists this clone with many counts. This same CDR3 is encoded by further DNA sequences in the sample. The rearrangement joins TRBV3-1 to TRBJ1-6; D perhaps matches TRBD1 (6 bases). Germline-derived CDR1 and CDR2 are LGHDT and YNNKEL (reference sequence). The V end lost 6 bases, the J end lost 6 bases, and 18 bases lay between the germline ends. The CDR3 contains 16 residues. CDR3 protein: CASRHLGRGGNSPLHF. DNA of the CDR3: TGTGCCAGCAGACATCTTGGCAGGGGAGGTAATTCACCCCTCCACTTT.

This clone was seen more than once but under ten times. A much larger clone lies one base from this, so it may be a read error. This chain links TRBV29-1 with TRBJ1-2; no reliable D call. Per the germline V gene, CDR1 is SQVTM and CDR2 is ANQGSEA. The CDR3 runs to 11 residues. The CDR3 DNA reads TGCAGCTTTGAGGCGGGCTATGGCTACACCTTC. It codes for CSFEAGYGYTF.

The table lists this clone with many counts. The chain has TRBV11-3 and TRBJ2-1, with D perhaps TRBD1 (6 bases). This CDR3 has 14 residues. The V gene lost 2 bases and the J gene lost 5 bases, with 10 bases spanning the gap. Germline CDR1 SGHNT, CDR2 YENEEA. The chain's CDR3 is CASSLQDRNNEQFF. In DNA form, the CDR3 reads TGTGCCAGCAGCTTACAAGACAGGAACAATGAGCAGTTCTTC.

The sample holds many counts of this clone. V gene TRBV28 combines with J gene TRBJ2-5; D is uncertain. V was shortened by 3 bases and J by 4 bases, with 9 bases between the two germline ends. CDR1 is MDHEN, CDR2 SYDVKM, per germline. This CDR3 region has 13 residues. The CDR3 DNA reads as TGTGCCAGCAGTTTGGGCAGCAGAGAGACCCAGTACTTC. As protein: CASSLGSRETQYF.

This clone was counted only a few times. This chain joins TRBV30 and TRBJ1-4; 8 bases map to TRBD1. CDR1 GTSNPN and CDR2 SVGIG come from the germline V gene (reference sequence). V shed 5 bases and J 4 bases; nucleotides not matched to a gene: 3. This CDR3 spans 13 amino acids. CDR3 sequence (DNA): TGTGCCTGGTCCGGGACAGGTAATGAAAAACTGTTTTTT. As protein: CAWSGTGNEKLFF.

There are many counts of this clone. The rearrangement links TRBV12-3 or TRBV12-4 to TRBJ1-1; TRBD1 matches at 7 bases. Unmatched junction bases numbered 0, after V lost 1 base and J lost 1 base. This CDR3 spans 14 amino acids. The CDR3 nucleotides read TGTGCCAGCAGTTTAGGACAGGGGAACACTGAAGCTTTCTTT. Encoded protein: CASSLGQGNTEAFF.

This clone was observed many times. This sequence joins TRBV6-4 and TRBJ2-3, with TRBD2 matching 9 bases. Germline V gene data show CDR1 as MRHNA and CDR2 as SNTAGT. This CDR3 contains 16 residues. With 6 bases clipped from V and 1 base from J, the junction kept 8 bases outside the gene matches. CDR3 sequence: CASSPSGVKGTDTQYF. Here the CDR3 DNA reads TGTGCCAGCAGCCCTAGCGGGGTGAAGGGCACAGATACGCAGTATTTT.

This clone showed up many times. The V and J genes are TRBV20-1 and TRBJ1-2, with 10 bases identical to TRBD1. The CDR3 has 14 residues. CDR1 and CDR2 (germline): DFQATT, SNEGSKA (reference sequence). With 0 bases clipped from V and 8 bases from J, the junction kept 6 bases outside the gene matches. The CDR3 is CSARERTGGLGYTF. CDR3 DNA sequence: TGCAGTGCTAGAGAAAGGACAGGGGGTTTAGGCTACACCTTC.

This clone has at least ten counts. The chain couples TRBV6-1 to TRBJ1-2; the match to TRBD1 covers 7 bases. The CDR3 is made up of 15 amino acids. CDR1 is MNHNS, CDR2 SASEGT, per germline. V gave up 7 bases and J gave up 4 bases; unmatched junction bases: 12. The CDR3 region is CASIQSSGTVYGYTF. The CDR3 DNA is TGTGCCAGCATTCAATCATCCGGGACAGTCTATGGCTACACCTTC.

This clone was detected ten times or more. V gene TRBV4-1 combines with J gene TRBJ1-2; D is unresolved. Germline V gives CDR1 MGHRA, CDR2 YSYEKL. The CDR3 length is 13 residues. The ends were cut back, 1 base at V and 8 bases at J, with 11 bases in the middle. Here the CDR3 DNA reads TGCGCCAGCAGCCAAGGTGCAGAGTGGGGCTACACCTTC. Translated, it gives CASSQGAEWGYTF.

This clone was recorded many times. This chain joins TRBV19 and TRBJ1-6; TRBD1 agrees at 8 bases. Germline V CDR1 and CDR2: LNHDA, SQIVND (reference sequence). The CDR3 sequence is 14 residues long. V lost 6 bases and J lost 9; bases outside the gene matches: 7. The CDR3 protein is CASRGGTGGSPLHF. The DNA for the CDR3 is TGTGCCAGTAGAGGGGGGACAGGAGGTTCACCCCTCCACTTT.

This clone was counted at least ten times. Being one base from a much bigger clone, this may be a read error. The rearrangement links TRBV20-1 to TRBJ2-7; 8 positions match TRBD1. V was clipped by 4 bases and J by 3 bases; unmatched bases: 11. CDR1 and CDR2 from the germline V gene are DFQATT and SNEGSKA (reference sequence). This CDR3 region has 15 residues. The CDR3 nucleotides read TGCAGTGCTACCCATGGGACAGGAGATTTCTACGAGCAGTACTTC. Translated, it gives CSATHGTGDFYEQYF.

This clone was observed many times. The chain links TRBV6-1 to TRBJ1-2; 8 bases align to TRBD1. Trimming cost V 5 bases and J 1 base; bases outside gene matches: 9. The germline CDR1 and CDR2 sequences are MNHNS and SASEGT. The CDR3 is 16 amino acids. The CDR3 region is CASSHPDRGGNYGYTF. The CDR3 DNA reads TGTGCCAGCAGTCACCCTGACAGGGGCGGTAACTATGGCTACACCTTC.

Ten or more counts support this clone. The chain employs TRBV9 and TRBJ2-3; 8 bases line up with TRBD2. The CDR3 contains 14 residues. CDR1 is SGDLS, CDR2 YYNGEE, per germline. V trimming: 3 bases; J trimming: 5 bases; junction bases outside the gene matches: 5. The CDR3 is CASSAGGERDTQYF. The CDR3, as DNA: TGTGCCAGCAGCGCGGGGGGGGAGAGAGATACGCAGTATTTT.

This clone was detected ten times or more. The chain recombines TRBV6-1 with TRBJ2-7; no clear D. V gave up 2 bases and J gave up 6 bases, with 5 bases separating them. This CDR3 is 11 amino acids long. Germline values: CDR1 MNHNS, CDR2 SASEGT. In DNA form, the CDR3 reads TGTGCCAGCAGTGAACCACGCGAGCAGTACTTC. Translation gives CASSEPREQYF.

This clone was observed many times. This chain links TRBV30 with TRBJ1-1, with 7 nucleotides matching TRBD1. CDR3 length: 15 amino acids. V shed 7 bases, J shed 1 base, and the junction held 12 bases outside the gene matches. Per the germline V gene, CDR1 is GTSNPN and CDR2 is SVGIG (reference sequence). The CDR3 loop reads CASVDRAKPNTEAFF. CDR3 sequence (DNA): TGTGCCTCCGTAGACAGGGCCAAACCGAACACTGAAGCTTTCTTT.

This clone was seen at least ten times. The V gene is TRBV11-2, the J gene TRBJ2-7; a weak D match, TRBD2 (6 bases). Trimming shortened V by 1 base and J by 11 bases, and 9 bases separated the two germline ends. This CDR3 is built from 11 residues. The germline CDR1 and CDR2 sequences are SGHAT and FQNNGV. The CDR3 reads CASSLGGEEYF. The DNA of the CDR3 is TGTGCCAGCAGCTTAGGCGGGGAGGAGTACTTC.

The chain carries TRBV20-1 and TRBJ2-1, with 9 bases identical to TRBD2. Germline-derived CDR1 and CDR2 are DFQATT and SNEGSKA (reference sequence). The length of the CDR3 is 16 residues. V trimming: 0 bases; J trimming: 1 base; junction bases outside the gene matches: 4. CDR3 bases: TGCAGTGCTAGAGATCTGACTAGCGGATCCTACAATGAGCAGTTCTTC. Its protein is CSARDLTSGSYNEQFF.

This clone was detected many times. The rearrangement uses TRBV3-1 and TRBJ2-5; 11 bases match TRBD2. The CDR3 consists of 18 residues. J was trimmed by 4 bases and V by 0 bases; bases with no gene match: 10. Germline CDR1 and CDR2: LGHDT and YNNKEL (reference sequence). This CDR3 reads CASSQDRVSGGARETQYF. CDR3 coding DNA: TGTGCCAGCAGCCAAGATAGGGTTAGCGGGGGGGCCAGAGAGACCCAGTACTTC.

This clone was recorded at least ten times. The chain combines TRBV5-1 with TRBJ2-3; a weak D match, TRBD1 (6 bases). V shed 1 base and J shed 1 base, with 7 bases lying between them. The CDR3 contains 14 residues. Germline-derived CDR1 and CDR2 are SGHRS and YFSETQ. In DNA form, the CDR3 reads TGCGCCAGCAGCTTGTCAGGGGGCACAGATACGCAGTATTTT. Residues: CASSLSGGTDTQYF.

The J gene is TRBJ1-2, the V gene TRBV6-1; 10 bases align to TRBD1. V lost 7 bases and J lost 2; bases outside the gene matches: 4. Germline V lookup: CDR1 MNHNS, CDR2 SASEGT. CDR3 length: 14 residues. CDR3 sequence: CASMLTGGNYGYTF. The CDR3 DNA sequence: TGTGCCAGCATGTTGACAGGGGGCAACTATGGCTACACCTTC.